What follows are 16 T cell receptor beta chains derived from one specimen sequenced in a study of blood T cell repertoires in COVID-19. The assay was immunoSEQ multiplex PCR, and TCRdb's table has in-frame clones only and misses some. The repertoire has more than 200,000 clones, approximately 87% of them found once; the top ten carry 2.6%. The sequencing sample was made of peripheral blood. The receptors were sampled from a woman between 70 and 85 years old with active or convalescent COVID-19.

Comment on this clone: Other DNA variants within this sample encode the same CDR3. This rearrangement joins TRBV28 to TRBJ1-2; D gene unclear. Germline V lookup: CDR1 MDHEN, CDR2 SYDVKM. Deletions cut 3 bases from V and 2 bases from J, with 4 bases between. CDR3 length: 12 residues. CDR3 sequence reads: CASSLENYGYTF. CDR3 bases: TGTGCCAGCAGTTTGGAGAACTATGGCTACACCTTC.

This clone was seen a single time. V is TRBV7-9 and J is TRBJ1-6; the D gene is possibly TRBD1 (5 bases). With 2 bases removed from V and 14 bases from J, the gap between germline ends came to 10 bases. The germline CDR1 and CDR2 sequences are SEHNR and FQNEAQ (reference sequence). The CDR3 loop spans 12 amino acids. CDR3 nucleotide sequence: TGTGCCAGCAGCTTACCGGACACCACCCTCCACTTT. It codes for CASSLPDTTLHF.

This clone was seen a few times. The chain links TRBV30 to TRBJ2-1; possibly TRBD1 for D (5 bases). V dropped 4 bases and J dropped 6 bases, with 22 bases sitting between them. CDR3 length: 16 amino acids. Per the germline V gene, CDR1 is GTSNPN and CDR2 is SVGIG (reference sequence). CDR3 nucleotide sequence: TGTGCCTGGACGGCAGGGATGTGGGGAATTGGCAATGAGCAGTTCTTC. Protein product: CAWTAGMWGIGNEQFF. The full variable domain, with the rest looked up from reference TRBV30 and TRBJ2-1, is SQTIHQWPATLVQPVGSPLSLECTVEGTSNPNLYWYRQAAGRGLQLLFYSVGIGQISSEVPQNLSASRPQDRQFILSSKKLLLSDSGFYLCAWTAGMWGIGNEQFFGPGTRLTVL.

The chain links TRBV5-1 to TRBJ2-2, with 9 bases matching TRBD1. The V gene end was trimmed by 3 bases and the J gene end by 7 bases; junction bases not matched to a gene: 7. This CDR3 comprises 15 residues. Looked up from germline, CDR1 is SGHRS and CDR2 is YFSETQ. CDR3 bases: TGCGCCAGCAGCTGGACAGGGGCCTCGGGCGGGGAGCTGTTTTTT. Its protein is CASSWTGASGGELFF.

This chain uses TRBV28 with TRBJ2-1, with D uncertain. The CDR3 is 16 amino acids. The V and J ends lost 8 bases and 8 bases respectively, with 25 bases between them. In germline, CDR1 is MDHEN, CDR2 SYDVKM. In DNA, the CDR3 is TGTGCCAGCTTTTCAGACCCAGCTCTGAGCAGCGATGAGCAGTTCTTC. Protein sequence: CASFSDPALSSDEQFF.

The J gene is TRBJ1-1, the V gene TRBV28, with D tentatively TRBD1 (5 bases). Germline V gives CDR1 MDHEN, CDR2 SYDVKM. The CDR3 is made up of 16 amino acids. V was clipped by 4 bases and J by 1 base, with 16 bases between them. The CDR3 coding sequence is TGTGCCAGCAGTTCCCCGCGTGGGGCCTGGAACACTGAAGCTTTCTTT. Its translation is CASSSPRGAWNTEAFF.

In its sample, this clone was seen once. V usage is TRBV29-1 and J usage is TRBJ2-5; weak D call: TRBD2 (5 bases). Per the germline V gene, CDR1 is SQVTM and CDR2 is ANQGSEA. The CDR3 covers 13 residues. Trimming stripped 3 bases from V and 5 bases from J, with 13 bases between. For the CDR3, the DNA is TGCAGCGTTGAGCGGGTAGGGATGGAGACCCAGTACTTC. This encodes CSVERVGMETQYF.

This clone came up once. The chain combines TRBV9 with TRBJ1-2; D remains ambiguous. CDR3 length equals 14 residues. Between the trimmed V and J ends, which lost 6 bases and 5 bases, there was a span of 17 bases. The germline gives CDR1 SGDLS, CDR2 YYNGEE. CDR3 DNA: TGTGCCAGCAAAAGTATAACAGCGGGTTATGGCTACACCTTC. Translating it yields CASKSITAGYGYTF.

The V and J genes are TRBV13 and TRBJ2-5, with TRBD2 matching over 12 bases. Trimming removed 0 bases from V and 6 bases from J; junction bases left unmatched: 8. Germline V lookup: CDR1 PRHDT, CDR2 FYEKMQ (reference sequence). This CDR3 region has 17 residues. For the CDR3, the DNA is TGTGCCAGCAGCTTAGGCCTACTAGCGGGGGGTGGGCAGACCCAGTACTTC. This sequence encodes CASSLGLLAGGGQTQYF.

The CDR3 DNA reads TGTGCCAGTAACAGGGAGCAAGAGACCCAGTACTTC. This translates into CASNREQETQYF. This chain connects TRBV28 to TRBJ2-5, with D possibly being TRBD1 (6 bases). Germline CDR1 reads MDHEN; CDR2 reads SYDVKM. The ends were cut back, 9 bases at V and 2 bases at J, with 10 bases in the middle. CDR3 size: 12 residues.

Here the CDR3 DNA reads TGTGCCAGCAGATACGGACAGGGTTTCGTCACTGAAGCTTTCTTT. Amino acid sequence: CASRYGQGFVTEAFF. This chain links TRBV28 with TRBJ1-1; 8 nucleotides align to TRBD1. Per germline, CDR1 MDHEN and CDR2 SYDVKM. CDR3 length equals 15 residues. V was pared by 6 bases and J by 4 bases, with 10 bases of the junction left unmatched. Looking up the rest from reference TRBV28 and TRBJ1-1 gives the full variable domain: DVKVTQSSRYLVKRTGEKVFLECVQDMDHENMFWYRQDPGLGLRLIYFSYDVKMKEKGDIPEGYSVSREKKERFSLILESASTNQTSMYLCASRYGQGFVTEAFFGQGTRLTVV.

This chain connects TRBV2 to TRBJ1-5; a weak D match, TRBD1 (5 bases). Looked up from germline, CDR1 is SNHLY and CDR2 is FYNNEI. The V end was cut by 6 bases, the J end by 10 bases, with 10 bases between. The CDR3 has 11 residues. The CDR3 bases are TGTGCCAGCAGCCAGGGTGGCCCCCAGCATTTT. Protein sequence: CASSQGGPQHF.

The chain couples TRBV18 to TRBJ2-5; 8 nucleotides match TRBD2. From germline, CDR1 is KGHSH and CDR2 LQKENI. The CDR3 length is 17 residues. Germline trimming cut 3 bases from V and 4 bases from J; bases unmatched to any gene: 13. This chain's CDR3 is CASSPPGTRVGGETQYF. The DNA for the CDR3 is TGTGCCAGCTCACCTCCCGGGACTAGAGTGGGCGGAGAGACCCAGTACTTC.

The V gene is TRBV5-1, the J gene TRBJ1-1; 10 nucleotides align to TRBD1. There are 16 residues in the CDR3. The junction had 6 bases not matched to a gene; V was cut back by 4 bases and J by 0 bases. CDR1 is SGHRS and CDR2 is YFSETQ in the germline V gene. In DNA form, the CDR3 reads TGCGCCAGCAGCCTGAGGACAGGGGGTTTGAACACTGAAGCTTTCTTT. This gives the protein CASSLRTGGLNTEAFF.

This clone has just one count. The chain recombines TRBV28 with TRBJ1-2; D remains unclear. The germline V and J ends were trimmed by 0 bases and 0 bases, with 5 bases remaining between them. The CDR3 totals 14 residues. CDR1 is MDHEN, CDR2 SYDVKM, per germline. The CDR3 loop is CASSLWSTNYGYTF. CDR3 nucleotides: TGTGCCAGCAGTTTATGGTCCACTAACTATGGCTACACCTTC.

Here the CDR3 DNA reads TGTGCCAGCAGCTCTGTCCCCTCGTGGGACTCCTCCTACAATGAGCAGTTCTTC. It specifies CASSSVPSWDSSYNEQFF. This chain links TRBV11-2 with TRBJ2-1, with a tentative D call TRBD2 (6 bases). V lost 4 bases, J lost 0 bases, and 19 bases lay in between. The CDR3 spans 18 residues. Germline loops: CDR1 SGHAT, CDR2 FQNNGV.